Included here is one T cell receptor beta chain sequence, with context. Assay: immunoSEQ multiplex PCR; the TCRdb copy retains only in-frame clones and omits some. This table has under 95,000 clones, roughly 92% appearing once. The sample comes from a study of T cell changes during pregnancy in multiple sclerosis. There are 15 residues in the CDR3. V shed 3 bases and J shed 4 bases, with 12 bases lying between them. Germline loops: CDR1 MDHEN, CDR2 SYDVKM. This clonotype was sampled from a female donor with multiple sclerosis, enrolled in a pregnancy study. This chain links TRBV28 with TRBJ2-2; maybe TRBD2 (5 bases). Specimen: peripheral blood, collected in the second trimester of pregnancy. The CDR3 bases are TGTGCCAGCAGTTTTTTGCTAGCCCGCACCGGGGAGCTGTTTTTT. Protein sequence: CASSFLLARTGELFF.